The next 2 T cell receptor beta chains were all read from a single sample in a study of control samples from healthy donors and cancer patients. Profiled with immunoSEQ multiplex PCR; TCRdb holds only in-frame clones, not every one. The sample yields under 85,000 clones, roughly 84% seen once. The source material was PBMCs. The receptors originated from a man aged 55 to 69 with head and neck cancer.

The chain couples TRBV5-1 to TRBJ2-1, with 7 bases that match TRBD2. There are 14 residues in the CDR3. Germline CDR1 reads SGHRS; CDR2 reads YFSETQ. The ends lost 5 bases at V and 0 bases at J; junction bases unmatched: 2. CDR3 in amino acids: CASRGGSSYNEQFF. CDR3 nucleotides: TGCGCCAGCAGGGGAGGGAGCTCCTACAATGAGCAGTTCTTC. Combining the CDR3 with reference TRBV5-1 and TRBJ2-1 gives the whole variable domain KAGVTQTPRYLIKTRGQQVTLSCSPISGHRSVSWYQQTPGQGLQFLFEYFSETQRNKGNFPGRFSGRQFSNSRSEMNVSTLELGDSALYLCASRGGSSYNEQFFGPGTRLTVL.

This clone was picked up one time. The chain employs TRBV5-1 and TRBJ2-3; 11 positions agree with TRBD2. Unmatched junction bases numbered 9, after V lost 4 bases and J lost 8 bases. Germline V lookup: CDR1 SGHRS, CDR2 YFSETQ. The CDR3 extends over 15 amino acids. CDR3 nucleotides: TGCGCCAGCAGCCCGGCGGTACTAGCGGGGGTTACGCAGTATTTT. It yields the protein CASSPAVLAGVTQYF.